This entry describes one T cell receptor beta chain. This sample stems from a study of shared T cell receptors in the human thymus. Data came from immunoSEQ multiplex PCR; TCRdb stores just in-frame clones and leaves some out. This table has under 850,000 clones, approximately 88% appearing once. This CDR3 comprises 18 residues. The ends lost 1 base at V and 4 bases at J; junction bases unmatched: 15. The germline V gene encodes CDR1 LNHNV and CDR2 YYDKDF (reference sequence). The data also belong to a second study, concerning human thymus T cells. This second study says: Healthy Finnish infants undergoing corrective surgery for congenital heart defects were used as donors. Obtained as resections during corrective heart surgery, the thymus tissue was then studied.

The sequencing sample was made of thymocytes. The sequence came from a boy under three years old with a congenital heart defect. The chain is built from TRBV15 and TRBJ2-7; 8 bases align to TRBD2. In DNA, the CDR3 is TGTGCCACCAGCAGAGTGAGGCCGGGGGGGGTCCATTGGTACGAGCAGTACTTC. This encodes CATSRVRPGGVHWYEQYF.